Only a few counts were recorded for the clone carrying this T cell receptor (beta chain). Its antigen is as yet unknown. Unique molecular identifiers, one per molecule, were present on every TCR cDNA molecule. Each CDR3 protein gets one entry after TCRdb re-called the 5' RACE reads with MiXCR. The sample lists roughly 120,000 distinct CDR3 sequences, 10% to 15% seen once, with 16% in the top ten. This entry belongs to a study of spatial heterogeneity in lung cancer. Study overall: When available, follow-up PBMC samples taken a median of about two years after resection were sequenced.

Trimming took 1 base from V and 5 from J, leaving 6 bases between them. The CDR3 is 13 residues long. Germline V gene data show CDR1 as DFQATT and CDR2 as SNEGSKA (reference sequence). The time point was: blood at routine non-recurrence follow-up after resection. Whole RNA from tumor, nontumor lung or frozen PBMC was sequenced unsorted. Findings and caveats of the study: Among blood samples, ubiquitous expanded tumor TCRs appeared more at resection than at follow-up.

The V gene is TRBV20-1, the J gene TRBJ1-6, with D unresolved. The sequencing here drew on PBMCs, taken at follow-up. This clonotype originated in a male donor with early-stage non-small cell lung cancer. The CDR3 DNA follows: TGCAGTGCTAGAGTACAGAATAATTCACCCCTCCACTTT. This encodes CSARVQNNSPLHF.